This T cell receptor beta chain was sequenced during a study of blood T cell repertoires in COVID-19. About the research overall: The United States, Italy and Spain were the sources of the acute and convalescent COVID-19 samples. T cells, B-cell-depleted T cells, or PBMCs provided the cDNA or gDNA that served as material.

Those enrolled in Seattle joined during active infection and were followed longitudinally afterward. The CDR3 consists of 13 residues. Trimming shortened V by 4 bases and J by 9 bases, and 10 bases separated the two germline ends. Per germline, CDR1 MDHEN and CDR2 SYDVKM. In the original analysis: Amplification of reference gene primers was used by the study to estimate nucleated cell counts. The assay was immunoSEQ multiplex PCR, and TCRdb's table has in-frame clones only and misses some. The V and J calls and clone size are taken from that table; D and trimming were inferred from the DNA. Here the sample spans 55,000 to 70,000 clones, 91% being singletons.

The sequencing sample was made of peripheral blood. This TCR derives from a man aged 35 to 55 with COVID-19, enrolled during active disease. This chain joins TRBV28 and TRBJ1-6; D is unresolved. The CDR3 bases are TGTGCCAGCAGTTCCTTGCACAGTTCACCCCTCCACTTT. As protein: CASSSLHSSPLHF.